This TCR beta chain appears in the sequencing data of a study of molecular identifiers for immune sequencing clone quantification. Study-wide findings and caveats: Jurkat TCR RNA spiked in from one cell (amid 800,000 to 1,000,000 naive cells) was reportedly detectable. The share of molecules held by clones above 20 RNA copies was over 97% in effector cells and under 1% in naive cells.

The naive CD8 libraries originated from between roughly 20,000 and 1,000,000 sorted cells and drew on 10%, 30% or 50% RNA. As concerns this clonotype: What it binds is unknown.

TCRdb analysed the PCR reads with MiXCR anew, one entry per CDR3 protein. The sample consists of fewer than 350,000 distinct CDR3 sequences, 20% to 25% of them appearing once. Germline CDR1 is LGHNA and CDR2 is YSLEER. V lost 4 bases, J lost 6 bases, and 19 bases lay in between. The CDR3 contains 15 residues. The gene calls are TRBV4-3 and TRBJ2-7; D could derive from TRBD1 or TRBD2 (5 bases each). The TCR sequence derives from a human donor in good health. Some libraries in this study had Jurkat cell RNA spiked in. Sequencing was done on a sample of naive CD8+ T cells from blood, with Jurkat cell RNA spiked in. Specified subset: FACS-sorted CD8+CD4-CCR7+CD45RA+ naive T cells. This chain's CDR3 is CASSRERQGTGEQYF. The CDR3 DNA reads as TGCGCCAGCAGCCGAGAAAGACAAGGGACCGGCGAGCAGTACTTC.